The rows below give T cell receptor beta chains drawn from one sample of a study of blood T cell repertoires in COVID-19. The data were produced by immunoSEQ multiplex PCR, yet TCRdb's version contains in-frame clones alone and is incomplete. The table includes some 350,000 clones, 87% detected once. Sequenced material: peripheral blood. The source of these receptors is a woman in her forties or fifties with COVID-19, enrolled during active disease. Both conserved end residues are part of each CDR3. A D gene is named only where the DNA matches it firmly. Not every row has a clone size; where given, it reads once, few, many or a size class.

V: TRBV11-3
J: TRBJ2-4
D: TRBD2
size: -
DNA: TGTGCCAGCAGCCGAGGGGAGGGGACTAGCGCTCCCGGGAAAAACATTCAGTACTTC
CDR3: CASSRGEGTSAPGKNIQYF

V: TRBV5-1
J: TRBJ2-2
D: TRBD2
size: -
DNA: TGCGCCAGCAGCTTGGTTTCTAGCGGGAGTTCGGTGGTCGGGGAGCTGTTTTTT
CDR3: CASSLVSSGSSVVGELFF

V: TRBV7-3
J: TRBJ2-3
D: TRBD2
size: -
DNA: TGTGCCAGCAGCCCGGTAGCGGGGATACCAGATACGCAGTATTTT
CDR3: CASSPVAGIPDTQYF

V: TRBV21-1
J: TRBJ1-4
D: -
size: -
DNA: TGTGCCAGCAGTCCAGGGTGTAATGAAAAACTGTTTTTT
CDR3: CASSPGCNEKLFF

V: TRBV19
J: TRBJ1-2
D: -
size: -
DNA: TGTGCCAGTAGTCCCGATAACAGAATAAACTATGGCTACACCTTC
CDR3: CASSPDNRINYGYTF

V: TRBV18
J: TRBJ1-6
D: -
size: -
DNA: TGTGCCAGCTCACCCTCGGCCAGAGGTTCACCCCTCCACTTT
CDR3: CASSPSARGSPLHF

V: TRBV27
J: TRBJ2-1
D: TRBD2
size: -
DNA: TGTGCCAGCAGTTCGGGACTAGCGGGAGTCCATGTAGACAATGAGCAGTTCTTC
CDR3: CASSSGLAGVHVDNEQFF

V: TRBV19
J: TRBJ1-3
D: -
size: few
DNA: TGTGCCAGTAGTATCCCGATCTACTCTGGAAACACCATATATTTT
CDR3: CASSIPIYSGNTIYF

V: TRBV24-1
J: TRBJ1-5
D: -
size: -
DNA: TGTGCCACCAGTGGGCGGGGCCAGGATATTATTAGCAATCAGCCCCAGCATTTT
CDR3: CATSGRGQDIISNQPQHF

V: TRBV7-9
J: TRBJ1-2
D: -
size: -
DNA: TGTGCCAGCAGCTTAGACCCGGGAAGAGGCCCTAACTATGGCTACACCTTC
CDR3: CASSLDPGRGPNYGYTF

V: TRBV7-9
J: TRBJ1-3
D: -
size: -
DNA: TGTGCCAGCAGCTTATCTTTTTCAGGGATAATTGGAAACACCATATATTTT
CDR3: CASSLSFSGIIGNTIYF

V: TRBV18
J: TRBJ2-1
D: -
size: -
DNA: TGTGCCAGCTCACCCCCGCGGCCGTACAATGAGCAGTTCTTC
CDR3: CASSPPRPYNEQFF

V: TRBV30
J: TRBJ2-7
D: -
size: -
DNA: TGTGCCTGGAGGTACCGGGGTAATGGCGAGCAGTACTTC
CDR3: CAWRYRGNGEQYF

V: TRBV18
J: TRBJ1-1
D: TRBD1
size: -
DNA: TGTGCCAGCTCACCATGGGACAGGGGAGATACTGAAGCTTTCTTT
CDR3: CASSPWDRGDTEAFF

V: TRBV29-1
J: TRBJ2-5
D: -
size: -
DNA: TGCAGCGTCGGCCAAGAGACCCAGTACTTC
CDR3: CSVGQETQYF

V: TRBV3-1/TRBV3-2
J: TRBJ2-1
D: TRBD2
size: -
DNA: TGTGCCAGCAGCCAAGATAGCGGGACTACCTATCGTGAGCAGTTCTTC
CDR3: CASSQDSGTTYREQFF

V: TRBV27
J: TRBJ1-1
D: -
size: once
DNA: TGTGCCAGCAGTCCCCGCGGGAGGACAGAAGAAGCTTTCTTT
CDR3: CASSPRGRTEEAFF

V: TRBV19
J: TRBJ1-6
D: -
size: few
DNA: TGTGCCAGTAGTGGAGGTTCACCCCTCCACTTT
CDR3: CASSGGSPLHF

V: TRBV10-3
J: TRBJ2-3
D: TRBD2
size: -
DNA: TGTGCCATCAAACGGGAGGCCAACACAGATACGCAGTATTTT
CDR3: CAIKREANTDTQYF

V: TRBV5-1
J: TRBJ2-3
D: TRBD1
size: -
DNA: TGCGCCAGCAGCGGACAGGGAATAATCACAGATACGCAGTATTTT
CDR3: CASSGQGIITDTQYF

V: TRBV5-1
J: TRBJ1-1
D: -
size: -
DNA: TGCGCCAGCAGCTTCTTGGCCAACCCTTTGAACACTGAAGCTTTCTTT
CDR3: CASSFLANPLNTEAFF

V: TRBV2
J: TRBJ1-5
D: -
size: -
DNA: TGTGCCAGCAGTGACAGGAAGGGGAATCAGCCCCAGCATTTT
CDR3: CASSDRKGNQPQHF

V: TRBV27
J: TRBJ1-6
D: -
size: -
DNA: TGTGCCAGCCATGGTCAGAAAAATAATTCACCCCTCCACTTT
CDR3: CASHGQKNNSPLHF

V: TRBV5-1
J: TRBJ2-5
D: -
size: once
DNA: TGCGCCAGCAGCTGGTCCCCGGGGGAGACCCAGTACTTC
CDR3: CASSWSPGETQYF

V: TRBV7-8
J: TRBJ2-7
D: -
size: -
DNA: TGTGCCAGCAGCTTAGTGGGGGCCGAATACGAGCAGTACTTC
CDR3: CASSLVGAEYEQYF

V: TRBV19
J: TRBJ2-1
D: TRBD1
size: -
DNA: TGTGCCAGTAGTATAGATCATTTGGACAGGGGGCATGACAATGAGCAGTTCTTC
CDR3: CASSIDHLDRGHDNEQFF

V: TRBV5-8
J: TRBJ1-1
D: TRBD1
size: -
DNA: TGTGCCAGCAGCCCCAGGGACAGGGGTTGGATTTACACTGAAGCTTTCTTT
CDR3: CASSPRDRGWIYTEAFF

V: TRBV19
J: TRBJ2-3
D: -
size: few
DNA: TGTGCCAGTAGTATAGAGGCGGGACGCACAGATACGCAGTATTTT
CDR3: CASSIEAGRTDTQYF

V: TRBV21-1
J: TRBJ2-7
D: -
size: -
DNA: TGTGCCAGCTCCCAACCGGGACTTCAACTCTTC
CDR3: CASSQPGLQLF

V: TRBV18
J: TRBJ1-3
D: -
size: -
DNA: TGTGCCAGCTCACCACACAGAGATGGAAACACCATATATTTT
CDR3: CASSPHRDGNTIYF

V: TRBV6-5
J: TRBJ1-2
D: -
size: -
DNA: TGTGCCAGCGGAAAGGGGGATGGCTACACCTTC
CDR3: CASGKGDGYTF

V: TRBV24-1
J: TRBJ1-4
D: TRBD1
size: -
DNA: TGTGCCACCAGTGAGAAGACAGGGCCGAATGAAAAACTGTTTTTT
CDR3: CATSEKTGPNEKLFF

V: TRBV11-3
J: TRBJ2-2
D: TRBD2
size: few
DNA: TGTGCCAGCAGCTTATCCCTAGCGGGAGGTGTTGGGGAGCTGTTTTTT
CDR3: CASSLSLAGGVGELFF

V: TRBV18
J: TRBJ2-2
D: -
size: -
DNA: TGTGCCAGCTCACCTTCTTTCACCGGGGAGCTGTTTTTT
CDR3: CASSPSFTGELFF

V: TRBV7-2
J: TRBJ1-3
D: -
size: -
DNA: TGTGCCAGCAGCAGCGGACAGATCTCTGGAAACACCATATATTTT
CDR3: CASSSGQISGNTIYF

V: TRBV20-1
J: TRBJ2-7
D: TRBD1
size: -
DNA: TGCAGTGCTAGTAGGACAGGGGGCTTGTACGAGCAGTACTTC
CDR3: CSASRTGGLYEQYF

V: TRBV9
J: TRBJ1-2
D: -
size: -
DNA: TGTGCCAGCAGCGTAGCTACAGCGGAGGGTTCCGGCTACACCTTC
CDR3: CASSVATAEGSGYTF

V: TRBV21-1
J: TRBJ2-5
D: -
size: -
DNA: TGTGCCAGCCGTTCTCGCCAGGGGGAGACCCAGTACTTC
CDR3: CASRSRQGETQYF

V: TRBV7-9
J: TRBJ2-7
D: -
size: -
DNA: TGTGCCAGCACCCGAACGGGGATAGAGCAGTACTTC
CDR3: CASTRTGIEQYF